This note documents a single TCR beta chain sequence. TCRdb's table, derived via immunoSEQ multiplex PCR, lists solely in-frame clones and lacks some. The table records 93,000 or so clones, over 85% of them present only once. V lost 6 bases, J lost 4 bases, and 11 bases stayed unmatched. The CDR3 is 16 amino acids. Per the germline V gene, CDR1 is KGHSH and CDR2 is LQKENI. This specimen comes from a study of blood T cell repertoires in COVID-19. V and J are TRBV18 and TRBJ2-3, with 9 bases matching TRBD2. What was sequenced was peripheral blood. This TCR came from a woman aged 80 or older in a cohort sampled during active COVID-19. The CDR3 reads CASSPRSGSSADTQYF. CDR3 coding DNA: TGTGCCAGCTCCCCCCGTAGCGGGAGTAGTGCAGATACGCAGTATTTT.